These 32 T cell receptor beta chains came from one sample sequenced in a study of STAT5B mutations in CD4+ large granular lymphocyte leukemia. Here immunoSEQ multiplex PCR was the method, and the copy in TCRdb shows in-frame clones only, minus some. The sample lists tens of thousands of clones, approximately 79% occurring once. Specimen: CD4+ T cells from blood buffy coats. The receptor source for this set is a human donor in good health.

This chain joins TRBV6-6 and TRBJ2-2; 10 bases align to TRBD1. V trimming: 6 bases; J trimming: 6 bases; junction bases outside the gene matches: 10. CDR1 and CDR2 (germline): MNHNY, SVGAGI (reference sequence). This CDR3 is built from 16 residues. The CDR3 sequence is CASSPGTGVSAGELFF. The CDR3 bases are TGTGCCAGCAGCCCCGGGACAGGGGTCTCCGCCGGGGAGCTGTTTTTT.

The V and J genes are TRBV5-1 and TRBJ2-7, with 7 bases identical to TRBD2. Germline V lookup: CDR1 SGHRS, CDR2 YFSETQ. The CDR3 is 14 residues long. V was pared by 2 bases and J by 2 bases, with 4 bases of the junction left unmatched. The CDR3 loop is CASSFSGLAYEQYF. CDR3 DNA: TGCGCCAGCAGCTTCTCCGGACTAGCCTACGAGCAGTACTTC.

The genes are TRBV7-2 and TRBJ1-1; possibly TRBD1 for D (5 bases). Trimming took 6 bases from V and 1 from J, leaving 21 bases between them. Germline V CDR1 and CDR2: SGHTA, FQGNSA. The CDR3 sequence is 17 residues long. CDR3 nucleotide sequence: TGTGCCAGCAGATTCGATAGTGGGGCGAAAAAGAACACTGAAGCTTTCTTT. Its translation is CASRFDSGAKKNTEAFF. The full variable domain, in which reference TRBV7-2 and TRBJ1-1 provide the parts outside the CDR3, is GAGVSQSPSNKVTEKGKDVELRCDPISGHTALYWYRQSLGQGLEFLIYFQGNSAPDKSGLPSDRFSAERTGGSVSTLTIQRTQQEDSAVYLCASRFDSGAKKNTEAFFGQGTRLTVV.

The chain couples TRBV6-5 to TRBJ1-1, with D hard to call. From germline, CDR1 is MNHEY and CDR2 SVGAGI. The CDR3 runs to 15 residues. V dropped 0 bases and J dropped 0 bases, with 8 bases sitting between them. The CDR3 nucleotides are TGTGCCAGCAGTTACTCGGCAGGATTGAACACTGAAGCTTTCTTT. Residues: CASSYSAGLNTEAFF.

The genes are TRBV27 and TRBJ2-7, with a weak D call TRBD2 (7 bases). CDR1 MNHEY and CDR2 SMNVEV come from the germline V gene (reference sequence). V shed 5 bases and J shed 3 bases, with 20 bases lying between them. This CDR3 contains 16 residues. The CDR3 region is CASSLRLAQGRYEQYF. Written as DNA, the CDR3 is TGTGCCAGCAGTCTGAGACTAGCACAGGGACGCTACGAGCAGTACTTC.

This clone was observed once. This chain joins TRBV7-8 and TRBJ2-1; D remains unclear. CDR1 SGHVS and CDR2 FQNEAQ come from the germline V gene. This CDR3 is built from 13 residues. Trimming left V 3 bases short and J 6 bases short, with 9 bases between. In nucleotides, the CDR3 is TGTGCCAGCAGCTTGATAGGACGCAATGAGCAGTTCTTC. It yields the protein CASSLIGRNEQFF.

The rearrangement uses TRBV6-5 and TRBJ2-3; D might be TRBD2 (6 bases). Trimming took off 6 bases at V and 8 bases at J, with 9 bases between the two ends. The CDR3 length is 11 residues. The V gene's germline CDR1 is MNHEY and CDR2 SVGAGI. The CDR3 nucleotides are TGTGCCAGCAGGACGCGGGGTACGCAGTATTTT. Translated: CASRTRGTQYF.

The CDR3 DNA sequence: TGTGCCAGCAGTCTAGGGACCCTAGCGGGGGGGGGCACAGATACGCAGTATTTT. As protein: CASSLGTLAGGGTDTQYF. The rearrangement uses TRBV7-3 and TRBJ2-3; 12 bases agree with TRBD2. V trimming: 6 bases; J trimming: 1 base; junction bases outside the gene matches: 11. Per the germline V gene, CDR1 is SGHTA and CDR2 is FQGTGA. The CDR3 spans 18 residues.

CDR3 in amino acids: CASSSERGAAITQYF. The CDR3 nucleotides read TGTGCCAGCAGCTCCGAGCGGGGGGCCGCCATTACGCAGTATTTT. The V and J genes are TRBV7-2 and TRBJ2-3; TRBD2 matches at 9 bases. Germline CDR1 and CDR2: SGHTA and FQGNSA. Trimming at V came to 4 bases and at J to 8 bases, leaving 10 bases not matched to a gene. CDR3 length: 15 amino acids.

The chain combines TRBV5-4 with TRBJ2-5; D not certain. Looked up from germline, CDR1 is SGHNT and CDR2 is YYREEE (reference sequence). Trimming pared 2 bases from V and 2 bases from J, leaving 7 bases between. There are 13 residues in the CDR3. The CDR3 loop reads CASSFNRQETQYF. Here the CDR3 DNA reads TGTGCCAGCAGCTTCAATAGGCAAGAGACCCAGTACTTC. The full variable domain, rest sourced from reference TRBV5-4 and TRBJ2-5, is ETGVTQSPTHLIKTRGQQVTLRCSSQSGHNTVSWYQQALGQGPQFIFQYYREEENGRGNFPPRFSGLQFPNYSSELNVNALELDDSALYLCASSFNRQETQYFGPGTRLLVL.

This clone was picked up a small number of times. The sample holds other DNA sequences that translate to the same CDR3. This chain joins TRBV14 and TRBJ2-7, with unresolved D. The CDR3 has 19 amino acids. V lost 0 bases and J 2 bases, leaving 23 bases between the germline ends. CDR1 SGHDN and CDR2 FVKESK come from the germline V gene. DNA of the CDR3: TGTGCCAGCAGCCAAGATCATTTCCAAACAGATGTCGATGCCTACGAGCAGTACTTC. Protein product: CASSQDHFQTDVDAYEQYF.

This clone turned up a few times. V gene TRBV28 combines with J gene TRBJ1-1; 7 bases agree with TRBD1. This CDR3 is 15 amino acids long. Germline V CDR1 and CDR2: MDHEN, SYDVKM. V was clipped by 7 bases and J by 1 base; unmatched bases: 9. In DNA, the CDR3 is TGTGCCAGCAAGAGACAGGGCATTGGGAACACTGAAGCTTTCTTT. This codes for CASKRQGIGNTEAFF.

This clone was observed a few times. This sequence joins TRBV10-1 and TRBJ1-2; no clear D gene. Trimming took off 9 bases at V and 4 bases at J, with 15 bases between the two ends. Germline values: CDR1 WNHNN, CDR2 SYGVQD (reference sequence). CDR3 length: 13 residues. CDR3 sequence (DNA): TGCGCCAGAAACCTGCTGGGCCCCTATGGCTACACCTTC. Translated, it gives CARNLLGPYGYTF.

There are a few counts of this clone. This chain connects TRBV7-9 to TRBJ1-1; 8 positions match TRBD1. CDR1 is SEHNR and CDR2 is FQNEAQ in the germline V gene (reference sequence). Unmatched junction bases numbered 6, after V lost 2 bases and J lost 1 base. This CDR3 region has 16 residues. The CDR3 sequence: CASSLNPDRENTEAFF. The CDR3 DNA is TGTGCCAGCAGCTTAAACCCGGACAGGGAGAACACTGAAGCTTTCTTT.

In DNA, the CDR3 is TGTGCCAGCAGCTTGGGTTTTCTAGCGGGCAATGAGCAGTTCTTC. Residues: CASSLGFLAGNEQFF. This sequence joins TRBV5-8 and TRBJ2-1, with 8 bases matching TRBD2. The CDR3 contains 15 residues. Losses at the gene ends were 0 bases for V and 6 bases for J; bases not matched to a gene: 5. Looked up from germline, CDR1 is SGHTS and CDR2 is YDEGEE. Full variable domain (remainder filled in from reference TRBV5-8 and TRBJ2-1): EAGVTQSPTHLIKTRGQQATLRCSPISGHTSVYWYQQALGLGLQFLLWYDEGEERNRGNFPPRFSGRQFPNYSSELNVNALELEDSALYLCASSLGFLAGNEQFFGPGTRLTVL.

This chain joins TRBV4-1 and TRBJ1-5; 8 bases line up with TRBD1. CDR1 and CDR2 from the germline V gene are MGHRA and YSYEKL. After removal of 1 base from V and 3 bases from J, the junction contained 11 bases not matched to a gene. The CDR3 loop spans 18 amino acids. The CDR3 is CASSQGDRWVRDNQPQHF. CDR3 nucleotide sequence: TGCGCCAGCAGCCAAGGGGACAGGTGGGTGAGGGACAATCAGCCCCAGCATTTT.

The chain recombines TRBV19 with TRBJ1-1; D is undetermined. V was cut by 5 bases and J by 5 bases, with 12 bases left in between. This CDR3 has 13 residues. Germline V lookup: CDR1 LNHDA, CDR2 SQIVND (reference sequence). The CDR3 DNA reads TGTGCCAGTAGTCCCCAGGCTAAAACTGAAGCTTTCTTT. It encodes CASSPQAKTEAFF.

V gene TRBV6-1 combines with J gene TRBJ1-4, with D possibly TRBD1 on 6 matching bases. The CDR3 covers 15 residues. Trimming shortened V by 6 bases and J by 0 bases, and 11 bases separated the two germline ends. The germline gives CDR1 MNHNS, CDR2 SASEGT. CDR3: CASRQGIATNEKLFF. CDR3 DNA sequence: TGTGCCAGCAGGCAGGGGATTGCAACTAATGAAAAACTGTTTTTT.

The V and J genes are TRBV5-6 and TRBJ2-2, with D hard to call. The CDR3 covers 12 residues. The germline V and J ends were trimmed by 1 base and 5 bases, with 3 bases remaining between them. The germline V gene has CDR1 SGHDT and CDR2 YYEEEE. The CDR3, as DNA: TGTGCCAGCAGCTTGTCTACCGGGGAGCTGTTTTTT. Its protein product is CASSLSTGELFF.

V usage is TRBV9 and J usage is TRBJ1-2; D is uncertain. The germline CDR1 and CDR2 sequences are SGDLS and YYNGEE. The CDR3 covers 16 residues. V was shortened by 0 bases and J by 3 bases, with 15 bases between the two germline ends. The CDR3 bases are TGTGCCAGCAGCGTAGGTGTCTCCTTGGTAGACTATGGCTACACCTTC. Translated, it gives CASSVGVSLVDYGYTF.

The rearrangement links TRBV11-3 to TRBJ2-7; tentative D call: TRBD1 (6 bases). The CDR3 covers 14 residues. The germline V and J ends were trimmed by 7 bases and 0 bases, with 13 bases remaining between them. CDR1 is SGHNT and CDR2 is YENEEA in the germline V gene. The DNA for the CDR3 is TGTGCCAGCAACCCCAGGGGAAGCTCCTACGAGCAGTACTTC. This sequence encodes CASNPRGSSYEQYF.

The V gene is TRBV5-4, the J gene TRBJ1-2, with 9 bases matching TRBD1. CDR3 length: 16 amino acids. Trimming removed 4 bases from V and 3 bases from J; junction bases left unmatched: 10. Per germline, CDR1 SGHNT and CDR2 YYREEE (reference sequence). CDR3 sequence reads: CASSQPPGQGDYGYTF. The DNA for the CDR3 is TGTGCCAGCAGCCAGCCCCCGGGACAGGGTGACTATGGCTACACCTTC.

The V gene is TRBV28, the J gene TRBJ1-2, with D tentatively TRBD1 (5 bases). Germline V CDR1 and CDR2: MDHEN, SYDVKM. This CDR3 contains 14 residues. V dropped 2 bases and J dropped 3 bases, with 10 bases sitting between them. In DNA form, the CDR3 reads TGTGCCAGCAGTTTAGGGGGTTTGGACTATGGCTACACCTTC. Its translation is CASSLGGLDYGYTF.

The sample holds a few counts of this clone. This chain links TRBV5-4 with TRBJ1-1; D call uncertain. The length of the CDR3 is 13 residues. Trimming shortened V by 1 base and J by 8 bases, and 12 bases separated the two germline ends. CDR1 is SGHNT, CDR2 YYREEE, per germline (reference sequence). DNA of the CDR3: TGTGCCAGCAGCTTGCGAGAGGCATTCGAAGCTTTCTTT. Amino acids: CASSLREAFEAFF.

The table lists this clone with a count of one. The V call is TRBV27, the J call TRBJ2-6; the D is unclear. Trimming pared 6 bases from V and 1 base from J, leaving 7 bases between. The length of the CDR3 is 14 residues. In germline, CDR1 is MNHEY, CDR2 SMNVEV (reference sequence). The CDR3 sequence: CASSYASGANVLTF. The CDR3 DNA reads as TGTGCCAGCAGCTATGCATCTGGGGCCAACGTCCTGACTTTC.

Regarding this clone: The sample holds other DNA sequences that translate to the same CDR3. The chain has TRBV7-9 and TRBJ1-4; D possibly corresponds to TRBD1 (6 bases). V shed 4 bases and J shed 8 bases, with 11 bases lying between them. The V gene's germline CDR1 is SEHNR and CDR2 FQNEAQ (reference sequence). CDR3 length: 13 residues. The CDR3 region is CASSSTGGEKLFF. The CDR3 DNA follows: TGTGCCAGCAGCTCTACCGGGGGCGAAAAACTGTTTTTT.

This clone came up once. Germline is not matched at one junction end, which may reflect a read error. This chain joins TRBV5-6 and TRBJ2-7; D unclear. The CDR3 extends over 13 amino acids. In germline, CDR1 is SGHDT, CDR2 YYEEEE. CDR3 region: CASNLMWGDEQYF. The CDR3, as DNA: TGTGCCAGCAACTTGATGTGGGGTGACGAGCAGTACTTC.

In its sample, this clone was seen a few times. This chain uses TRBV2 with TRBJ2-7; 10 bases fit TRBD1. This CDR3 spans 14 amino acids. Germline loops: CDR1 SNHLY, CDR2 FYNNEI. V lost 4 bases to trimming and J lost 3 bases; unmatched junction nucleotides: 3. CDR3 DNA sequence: TGTGCCAGCAGTGTCGGGACAGGGGTCTACGAGCAGTACTTC. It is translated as CASSVGTGVYEQYF.

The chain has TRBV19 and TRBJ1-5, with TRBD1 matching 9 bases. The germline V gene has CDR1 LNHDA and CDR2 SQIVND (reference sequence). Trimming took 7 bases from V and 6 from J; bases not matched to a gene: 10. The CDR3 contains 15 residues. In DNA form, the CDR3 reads TGTGCCAGTACCGAAGGGACAGGGAAAAGTCAGCCCCAGCATTTT. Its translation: CASTEGTGKSQPQHF.

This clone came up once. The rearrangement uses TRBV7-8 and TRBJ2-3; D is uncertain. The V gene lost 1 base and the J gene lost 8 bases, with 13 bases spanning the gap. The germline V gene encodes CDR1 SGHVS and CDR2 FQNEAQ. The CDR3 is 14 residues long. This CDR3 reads CASSLDALPGTQYF. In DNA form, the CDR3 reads TGTGCCAGCAGCTTAGATGCTTTGCCGGGTACGCAGTATTTT.

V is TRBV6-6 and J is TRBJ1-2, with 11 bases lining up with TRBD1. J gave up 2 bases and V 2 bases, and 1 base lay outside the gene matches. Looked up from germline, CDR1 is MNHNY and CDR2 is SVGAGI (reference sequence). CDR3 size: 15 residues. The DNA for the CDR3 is TGTGCCAGCAGTTACGGACAGGGGGCCAACTATGGCTACACCTTC. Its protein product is CASSYGQGANYGYTF.

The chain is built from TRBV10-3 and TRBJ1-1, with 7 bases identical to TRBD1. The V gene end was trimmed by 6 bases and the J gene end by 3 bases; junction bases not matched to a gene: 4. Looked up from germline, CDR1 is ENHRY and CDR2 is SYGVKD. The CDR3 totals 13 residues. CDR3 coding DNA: TGTGCCATCAGGACAGGGAGCCACACTGAAGCTTTCTTT. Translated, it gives CAIRTGSHTEAFF.